The rows below give T cell receptor beta chains drawn from one sample of a study of blood T cell repertoires in COVID-19. Produced via immunoSEQ multiplex PCR; TCRdb's table is partial and in-frame only. This table has 140,000 to 150,000 clones, about 85% appearing once. Sequenced material: peripheral blood. The origin of the receptors is a woman in her thirties or forties with active or convalescent COVID-19. Each CDR3 is given with its conserved first and last residue. D genes are given only for firm matches. Clone size, where shown, is once, few, many, or a class for clones that have expanded.

- - TRBJ2-1 TRBV28 CASSFSGSSYNEQFF TGTGCCAGCAGTTTTTCCGGGAGCTCCTACAATGAGCAGTTCTTC
few - TRBJ1-2 TRBV10-3 CAIRPVGGPDGYTF TGTGCCATCCGTCCAGTAGGGGGACCGGATGGCTACACCTTC
- TRBD2 TRBJ2-7 TRBV10-2 CASLETSGTYEQYF TGCGCCAGCCTAGAAACTAGCGGCACCTACGAGCAGTACTTC
- TRBD1 TRBJ1-2 TRBV5-4 CASSLAGGQGGYGYTF TGTGCCAGCAGCTTGGCAGGAGGACAGGGGGGATATGGCTACACCTTC
- - TRBJ2-3 TRBV5-4 CASSSLPRSTDTQYF TGTGCCAGCAGCAGCTTACCCCGAAGCACAGATACGCAGTATTTT
- - TRBJ1-5 TRBV6-2/TRBV6-3 CASSYLTGLGWYF TGTGCCAGCAGTTACCTGACAGGTCTTGGCTGGTATTTT
- TRBD1 TRBJ2-2 TRBV19 CASSKIGTGETGELFF TGTGCCAGTAGTAAAATTGGGACAGGGGAAACCGGGGAGCTGTTTTTT
- - TRBJ2-7 TRBV19 CASRSTDRVYYEQYF TGTGCCAGTAGATCCACTGATAGAGTATATTACGAGCAGTACTTC
- TRBD1 TRBJ2-7 TRBV19 CASSPRTGQHEQYF TGTGCCAGTAGTCCCCGGACAGGGCAGCACGAGCAGTACTTC
- - TRBJ2-2 TRBV23-1 CASSQSRRTANTGELFF TGCGCCAGCAGTCAATCTAGAAGGACAGCGAACACCGGGGAGCTGTTTTTT
- - TRBJ1-2 TRBV18 CASSPPQGYSYGYTF TGTGCCAGCTCACCACCGCAGGGTTACAGCTATGGCTACACCTTC
- - TRBJ1-1 TRBV28 CASSWGWNTEAFF TGTGCCAGCAGTTGGGGCTGGAACACTGAAGCTTTCTTT
- - TRBJ1-2 TRBV3-1/TRBV3-2 CASSPGGRSFYGYTF TGTGCCAGCAGCCCGGGAGGCAGGTCGTTTTATGGCTACACCTTC
- - TRBJ1-5 TRBV25-1 CASSPTGSDQPQHF TGTGCCAGCAGCCCCACAGGGTCGGATCAGCCCCAGCATTTT
- - TRBJ2-2 TRBV28 CASTSRGRLFF TGTGCCAGCACCTCTCGGGGAAGGTTGTTTTTT
- - TRBJ1-5 TRBV6-1 CASSEWAYRDSNQPQHF TGTGCCAGCAGTGAATGGGCGTACAGGGATAGCAATCAACCCCAGCATTTT
- - TRBJ1-2 TRBV6-5 CASRLQKTYGYTF TGTGCCAGCAGGTTACAGAAGACCTATGGCTACACCTTC
- - TRBJ1-1 TRBV11-2 CASSLTGSNTEAFF TGTGCCAGCAGCCTCACAGGATCGAACACTGAAGCTTTCTTT
- TRBD1 TRBJ1-2 TRBV5-4 CASSQGQGQGYTF TGTGCCAGCAGCCAAGGACAGGGTCAAGGCTACACCTTC
- - TRBJ2-7 TRBV5-1 CASSFRAKTYEQYF TGCGCCAGCAGCTTCAGGGCTAAAACCTACGAGCAGTACTTC
- TRBD1 TRBJ1-5 TRBV5-8 CASSPRDRVQPQHF TGTGCCAGCAGCCCCCGGGACAGGGTTCAGCCCCAGCATTTT
- TRBD1 TRBJ1-6 TRBV3-1/TRBV3-2 CASSLGQGSRNNSPLHF TGTGCCAGCAGCCTGGGACAGGGGTCACGAAATAATTCACCCCTCCACTTT
- TRBD1 TRBJ1-1 TRBV2 CASSRDRGTEAFF TGTGCCAGCAGTCGGGACAGAGGGACTGAAGCTTTCTTT
- TRBD2 TRBJ2-5 TRBV11-2 CASRVLAGDQETQYF TGTGCCAGCAGGGTACTAGCGGGGGACCAAGAGACCCAGTACTTC
few - TRBJ1-2 TRBV6-6 CASRGGAEVGYTF TGTGCCAGCCGAGGCGGGGCCGAAGTGGGCTACACCTTC
- TRBD2 TRBJ2-3 TRBV19 CASSTLAGQGADTQYF TGTGCCAGTAGTACATTAGCGGGGCAGGGCGCAGATACGCAGTATTTT
- TRBD1 TRBJ2-2 TRBV28 CASSSEMPIKGGQGVAGELFF TGTGCCAGCAGTTCCGAAATGCCCATAAAGGGGGGACAGGGGGTAGCCGGGGAGCTGTTTTTT
once TRBD1 TRBJ1-2 TRBV6-5 CASSYHGTGGPYGYTF TGTGCCAGCAGTTACCACGGGACAGGGGGGCCCTATGGCTACACCTTC